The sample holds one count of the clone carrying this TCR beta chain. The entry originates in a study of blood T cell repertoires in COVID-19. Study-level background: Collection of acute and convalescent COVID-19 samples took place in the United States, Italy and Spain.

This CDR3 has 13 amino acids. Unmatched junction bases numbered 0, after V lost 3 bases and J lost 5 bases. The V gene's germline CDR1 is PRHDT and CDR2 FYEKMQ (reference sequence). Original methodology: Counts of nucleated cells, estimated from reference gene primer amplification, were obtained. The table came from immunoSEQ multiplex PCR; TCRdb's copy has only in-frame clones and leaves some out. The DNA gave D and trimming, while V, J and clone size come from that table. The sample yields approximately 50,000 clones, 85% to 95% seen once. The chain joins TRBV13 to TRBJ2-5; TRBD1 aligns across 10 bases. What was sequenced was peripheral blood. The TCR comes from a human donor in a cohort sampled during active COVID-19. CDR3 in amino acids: CASSLDRGETQYF. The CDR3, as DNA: TGTGCCAGCAGCTTGGACAGGGGGGAGACCCAGTACTTC.